The 18 T cell receptor beta chains below were found in one sample sequenced in a study of Ad26.COV2.S vaccination and SARS-CoV-2 variants. Treatment indicated: 19 received Ad26.COV2.S at low or high dose, single or two shots; about 5 received placebo; per-sample allocation not given. Sampling was performed 63 days after the first vaccine or placebo injection. Assay: immunoSEQ multiplex PCR; the TCRdb copy retains only in-frame clones and omits some. The sample includes 200,000 to 300,000 clones, 85% to 90% of them seen just once. The source was peripheral blood, collected in a trial of Ad26.COV2.S vaccine versus placebo. These receptors originate from a person between 18 and 59 years old who received the Ad26.COV2.S COVID-19 vaccine or a placebo.

The chain recombines TRBV6-2 or TRBV6-3 with TRBJ2-1; D call uncertain. The germline V and J ends were trimmed by 2 bases and 3 bases, with 11 bases remaining between them. Germline CDR1 reads MNHEY; CDR2 reads SVGEGT. The CDR3 extends over 15 amino acids. The CDR3 nucleotides are TGTGCCAGCAGTTACGGAGCTTCCAACTACAATGAGCAGTTCTTC. Translating gives CASSYGASNYNEQFF.

The J gene is TRBJ1-4, the V gene TRBV3-1 (or the pseudogene TRBV3-2); 10 bases are a match to TRBD1. V was clipped by 4 bases and J by 2 bases; unmatched bases: 4. This CDR3 comprises 16 residues. CDR1 and CDR2 from the germline V gene are LGHDT and YNNKEL (reference sequence). The DNA of the CDR3 is TGTGCCAGCAGCCGGACAGGGGGGAGCACTAATGAAAAACTGTTTTTT. As protein: CASSRTGGSTNEKLFF.

The genes are TRBV5-1 and TRBJ2-2; weak D call: TRBD2 (5 bases). Germline V gene lookup returns CDR1 SGHRS and CDR2 YFSETQ. The CDR3 loop spans 14 amino acids. The germline V and J ends were trimmed by 1 base and 7 bases, with 11 bases remaining between them. The CDR3 is CASSLRRVDGELFF. In DNA, the CDR3 is TGCGCCAGCAGCTTGAGGCGGGTTGACGGGGAGCTGTTTTTT.

V gene TRBV18 combines with J gene TRBJ1-4; 10 bases are a match to TRBD1. Germline assignment: CDR1 KGHSH and CDR2 LQKENI. The CDR3 sequence is 14 residues long. Trimming took 4 bases from V and 7 from J; bases not matched to a gene: 3. CDR3 residues: CASSLDRGREKLFF. DNA for the CDR3: TGTGCCAGCTCACTAGACAGGGGGCGTGAAAAACTGTTTTTT.

The chain employs TRBV19 and TRBJ2-7; a possible D gene is TRBD1 (5 bases). Trimming took 6 bases from V and 7 from J, leaving 28 bases between them. Looked up from germline, CDR1 is LNHDA and CDR2 is SQIVND (reference sequence). The CDR3 length is 17 residues. The CDR3 sequence: CASSSVRKGQARLEQYF. CDR3 in DNA: TGTGCCAGTAGCTCTGTGAGGAAGGGGCAGGCGCGTTTGGAGCAGTACTTC.

The CDR3 nucleotides read TGTGCCATCAGTGAGTTAACAGGGGAGACCCAGTACTTC. As protein: CAISELTGETQYF. The chain is built from TRBV10-3 and TRBJ2-5, with D tentatively TRBD1 (6 bases). CDR1 is ENHRY and CDR2 is SYGVKD in the germline V gene. This CDR3 has 13 residues. V lost 1 base to trimming and J lost 5 bases, with 8 bases between them.

Notes on this clone: Other DNA sequences from this sample encode an identical CDR3 as well. This chain joins TRBV27 and TRBJ2-3; no clear D gene. The ends were cut back, 3 bases at V and 3 bases at J, with 10 bases in the middle. The CDR3 covers 14 residues. From germline, CDR1 is MNHEY and CDR2 SMNVEV (reference sequence). DNA for the CDR3: TGTGCCAGCAGTTTCGGCAGGACGACAGATACGCAGTATTTT. Its protein is CASSFGRTTDTQYF.

This clone is a singleton in its sample. This chain uses TRBV6-6 with TRBJ1-3; perhaps TRBD1 as D (5 bases). V lost 5 bases and J lost 1, with 12 bases in between. CDR1 is MNHNY and CDR2 is SVGAGI in the germline V gene (reference sequence). The CDR3 consists of 15 residues. The CDR3: CASSKPTVSGNTIYF. The CDR3 DNA reads TGTGCCAGCAGTAAACCGACAGTTTCTGGAAACACCATATATTTT.

The chain couples TRBV7-8 to TRBJ1-5; no firm D call. This CDR3 comprises 12 residues. Deletions cut 5 bases from V and 4 bases from J, with 6 bases between. The germline CDR1 and CDR2 sequences are SGHVS and FQNEAQ. CDR3 protein: CASSALNQPQHF. CDR3 DNA: TGTGCCAGCAGCGCCCTTAATCAGCCCCAGCATTTT.

The chain is built from TRBV4-1 and TRBJ2-1, with 11 bases matching TRBD1. Unmatched junction bases numbered 2, after V lost 3 bases and J lost 4 bases. This CDR3 region has 15 residues. Germline lookup yields CDR1 MGHRA and CDR2 YSYEKL. The CDR3 coding sequence is TGCGCCAGCAGCCAGGACAGGGGGCTATACAATGAGCAGTTCTTC. This translates into CASSQDRGLYNEQFF.

This clone was counted a single time. The J gene is TRBJ1-5, the V gene TRBV5-1; 7 positions agree with TRBD1. Looked up from germline, CDR1 is SGHRS and CDR2 is YFSETQ. The CDR3 spans 15 residues. Losses at the gene ends were 4 bases for V and 7 bases for J; bases not matched to a gene: 11. The chain's CDR3 is CASSLGSDRAQPQHF. The CDR3, as DNA: TGCGCCAGCAGCCTGGGAAGTGACAGGGCCCAGCCCCAGCATTTT.

The chain uses TRBV12-5 and TRBJ2-5; no reliable D call. The CDR3 is 13 amino acids. Trimming removed 0 bases at V and 4 bases at J, with 6 bases between. Germline-derived CDR1 and CDR2 are LGHNT and FRNRAP. The chain's CDR3 is CASGLVGSETQYF. For the CDR3, the DNA is TGTGCTAGTGGTTTGGTAGGTTCAGAGACCCAGTACTTC.

This clone was seen only once. The rearrangement links TRBV7-9 to TRBJ2-2; 11 bases match TRBD2. V lost 5 bases to trimming and J lost 7 bases; unmatched junction nucleotides: 9. The germline gives CDR1 SEHNR, CDR2 FQNEAQ (reference sequence). CDR3 size: 16 residues. The CDR3 DNA is TGTGCCAGCAGCCCCTGGCTAGCGGGAGGAGGCGGGGAGCTGTTTTTT. Its protein is CASSPWLAGGGGELFF.

The genes are TRBV6-1 and TRBJ2-6, with D possibly matching TRBD2 (6 bases). CDR3 length: 15 residues. Trimming stripped 2 bases from V and 4 bases from J, with 9 bases between. Germline V gene sequence: CDR1 MNHNS, CDR2 SASEGT. This CDR3 is CASSERDSGANVLTF. As DNA, the CDR3 is TGTGCCAGCAGTGAAAGGGACTCCGGGGCCAACGTCCTGACTTTC.

This CDR3 is CASSLDNHEQFF. As DNA, the CDR3 is TGTGCCAGCAGCTTAGACAATCATGAGCAGTTCTTC. The gene calls are TRBV7-2 and TRBJ2-1; D gene ambiguous. CDR1 SGHTA and CDR2 FQGNSA come from the germline V gene. The CDR3 has 12 residues. Trimming removed 1 base from V and 8 bases from J, with 6 bases in between.

V is TRBV7-2 and J is TRBJ2-5; 11 nucleotides align to TRBD2. J gave up 1 base and V 4 bases, and 2 bases lay outside the gene matches. This CDR3 is built from 15 residues. CDR1 is SGHTA, CDR2 FQGNSA, per germline. The CDR3 spells CASSSLAGGQETQYF. Here the CDR3 DNA reads TGTGCCAGCAGCTCCCTAGCGGGGGGCCAAGAGACCCAGTACTTC.

The rearrangement links TRBV9 to TRBJ2-3; 8 positions agree with TRBD1. Germline V gene sequence: CDR1 SGDLS, CDR2 YYNGEE. The CDR3 loop spans 16 amino acids. Trimming cost V 2 bases and J 2 bases; bases outside gene matches: 7. CDR3 sequence (DNA): TGTGCCAGCAGCGTCGGGACAGGAGCCCACACAGATACGCAGTATTTT. Its translation: CASSVGTGAHTDTQYF.

This clone was recorded once. The chain combines TRBV28 with TRBJ2-7; 11 bases are a match to TRBD2. This CDR3 spans 14 amino acids. The germline V gene has CDR1 MDHEN and CDR2 SYDVKM. V lost 6 bases to trimming and J lost 3 bases; unmatched junction nucleotides: 4. The CDR3 region has the DNA TGTGCCAGCAGCCGACTAGCGGGGATCTACGAGCAGTACTTC. Residues: CASSRLAGIYEQYF.